This T cell receptor beta chain was captured by sequencing in a study of beta chain features in type 1 diabetes. The entirety of the isolated RNA underwent reverse transcription, so expressed TCRB transcripts were sequenced. Only in-frame clones appear in the TCRdb table, and some are missing; sequencing was by immunoSEQ multiplex PCR. The sample yields roughly 260,000 clones, 20% seen once. The table lists this clone with a few counts. Its cognate antigen is unknown. The germline CDR1 and CDR2 sequences are SGHRS and YFSETQ. This CDR3 has 15 amino acids. The V and J ends lost 3 bases and 2 bases, in that order; junction bases with no gene match: 4. Study-level results: Shorter TCRB CDR3s, moderately but significantly so, were found in Type 1 diabetes patients in all four CD4+ subsets. Fewer junction insertions and more nucleotide deletions appeared in type 1 diabetes patients. A closer apparent resemblance between naive, central memory and Treg TCRB repertoires was seen in patients than in healthy donors.

The gene calls are TRBV5-1 and TRBJ2-2, with TRBD1 identical over 7 bases. The clonotype originates from a woman aged 40 to 55 with type 1 diabetes. Material: naive CD4+ T cells from blood. The CDR3, as DNA: TGCGCCAGCAGCTCCCGGGACAGTAACACCGGGGAGCTGTTTTTT. Protein sequence: CASSSRDSNTGELFF.